The 8 T cell receptor beta chains given below trace back to one sample, sequenced in a study of T cell repertoires in cytomegalovirus infection. TCRdb used MiXCR to reprocess the reads, holding one entry per CDR3 protein. The data hold around 270,000 distinct CDR3 sequences, with roughly 9% observed a single time. Sequenced sample: PBMCs. These receptors originate from a human donor in good health (CMV status not recorded). Some clones in this sample may be carry-over from other donors' samples.

This clonotype came up many times. The V call is TRBV7-8, the J call TRBJ1-6, with D unresolved. Germline-derived CDR1 and CDR2 are SGHVS and FQNEAQ. Deletions cut 0 bases from V and 10 bases from J, with 13 bases between. The CDR3 runs to 15 residues. CDR3 protein: CASSLAGGVNSPLHF. DNA of the CDR3: TGTGCCAGCAGCTTAGCGGGCGGAGTAAACTCACCCCTCCACTTT. Full variable domain (outside the CDR3, taken from reference TRBV7-8 and TRBJ1-6): GAGVSQSPRYKVAKRGQDVALRCDPISGHVSLFWYQQALGQGPEFLTYFQNEAQLDKSGLPSDRFFAERPEGSVSTLKIQRTQQEDSAVYLCASSLAGGVNSPLHFGNGTRLTVT.

The chain uses TRBV7-8 and TRBJ2-5; 8 bases fit TRBD2. Germline CDR1 SGHVS, CDR2 FQNEAQ. The CDR3 length is 16 residues. V was pared by 5 bases and J by 2 bases, with 10 bases of the junction left unmatched. CDR3 nucleotide sequence: TGTGCCAGCAGCATCCTAACCTCGGGGGGGCAAGAGACCCAGTACTTC. This encodes CASSILTSGGQETQYF. The complete variable domain, with remaining parts taken from reference TRBV7-8 and TRBJ2-5, reads GAGVSQSPRYKVAKRGQDVALRCDPISGHVSLFWYQQALGQGPEFLTYFQNEAQLDKSGLPSDRFFAERPEGSVSTLKIQRTQQEDSAVYLCASSILTSGGQETQYFGPGTRLLVL.

This chain connects TRBV30 to TRBJ1-1; D is possibly TRBD1 (6 bases). The CDR3 loop spans 13 amino acids. From germline, CDR1 is GTSNPN and CDR2 SVGIG (reference sequence). With 5 bases removed from V and 5 bases from J, the gap between germline ends came to 15 bases. The CDR3 DNA reads TGTGCCTGGGGGCAGGGGATGGTGACTGAAGCTTTCTTT. It encodes CAWGQGMVTEAFF.

This clonotype was counted many times. The V and J genes are TRBV4-3 and TRBJ1-1; D perhaps matches TRBD1 (5 bases). Germline values: CDR1 LGHNA, CDR2 YSLEER. The CDR3 extends over 14 amino acids. V was pared by 3 bases and J by 1 base, with 9 bases between. CDR3 protein: CASSHGTPNTEAFF. In DNA, the CDR3 is TGCGCCAGCAGCCACGGGACCCCGAACACTGAAGCTTTCTTT.

The chain combines TRBV19 with TRBJ2-6; the match to TRBD1 covers 8 bases. J gave up 1 base and V 6 bases, and 11 bases lay outside the gene matches. CDR1 and CDR2 from the germline V gene are LNHDA and SQIVND (reference sequence). This CDR3 is 18 amino acids long. In DNA form, the CDR3 reads TGTGCCAGTAGCTACTCCGGGACAGGTAAATCTGGGGCCAACGTCCTGACTTTC. This codes for CASSYSGTGKSGANVLTF.

This clonotype was counted a few times. The rearrangement joins TRBV6-2 or TRBV6-3 to TRBJ1-6; D remains ambiguous. CDR3 length equals 13 residues. The V and J ends lost 6 bases and 7 bases respectively, with 10 bases between them. Per the germline V gene, CDR1 is MNHEY and CDR2 is SVGEGT. The CDR3 spells CASRATANSPLHF. CDR3 in DNA: TGTGCCAGCAGAGCAACGGCCAATTCACCCCTCCACTTT.

This clonotype appeared many times. V and J are TRBV7-9 and TRBJ1-1; TRBD1 matches at 9 bases. The CDR3 length is 16 residues. From germline, CDR1 is SEHNR and CDR2 FQNEAQ (reference sequence). The junction had 8 bases not matched to a gene; V was cut back by 5 bases and J by 1 base. CDR3 residues: CASSGITGGWNTEAFF. The CDR3 nucleotides are TGTGCCAGCAGCGGTATAACAGGGGGCTGGAACACTGAAGCTTTCTTT.

This clonotype has a count of ten or more. The chain couples TRBV7-2 to TRBJ2-3; 8 bases match TRBD1. Germline assignment: CDR1 SGHTA and CDR2 FQGNSA. The CDR3 has 16 residues. Germline trimming cut 1 base from V and 6 bases from J; bases unmatched to any gene: 9. Written as DNA, the CDR3 is TGTGCCAGCAGCTTAGGGGCGGGCAGGGGGCAGGATACGCAGTATTTT. This encodes CASSLGAGRGQDTQYF. Based on the CDR3 plus reference TRBV7-2 and TRBJ2-3, the full variable domain is GAGVSQSPSNKVTEKGKDVELRCDPISGHTALYWYRQSLGQGLEFLIYFQGNSAPDKSGLPSDRFSAERTGGSVSTLTIQRTQQEDSAVYLCASSLGAGRGQDTQYFGPGTRLTVL.